The T cell receptor beta chain under discussion was sequenced for a study of OX40 agonist ivuxolimab in advanced cancers. Data came from immunoSEQ multiplex PCR; TCRdb stores just in-frame clones and leaves some out. The sample lists 30,000 to 35,000 clones, 80% to 85% seen once, with about 2% in the top ten. Germline V lookup: CDR1 WSHSY, CDR2 SAAADI. There are 16 residues in the CDR3. V lost 3 bases and J lost 6; bases outside the gene matches: 11. The material sequenced was CD4+ or CD8+ T cells sorted from blood, taken in a trial of the OX40 agonist ivuxolimab. The chain recombines TRBV10-2 with TRBJ2-1, with 7 bases aligning to TRBD2. This TCR came from an adult with an advanced solid tumor such as melanoma, head and neck, liver or kidney cancer. The CDR3 DNA reads as TGCGCCAGCAGTGATTTTGTGGCTAGCGGAGTCAATGAGCAGTTCTTC. It codes for CASSDFVASGVNEQFF.